Reported below is one TCR beta chain. The specificity of this receptor is unknown. No base-level quality is on record; no much larger clone is a single base apart. This record comes from a study of blood T cell repertoires in COVID-19 (dated by TCRdb to the early 2020s). The study in broad terms: Samples covering the acute and convalescent phases of COVID-19 were provided by collaborators in the United States, Italy and Spain. The material from the prospective study consisted of cDNA or gDNA derived from T cells, B-cell-depleted T cells, or PBMCs. The sample metadata nearly always contained a de-identified subject ID, COVID-19 status, age in years and sex. The repertoires were released in a freely available public database meant as a resource for research on the immune response to SARS-CoV-2. Where HLA class I and class II types were available, the types were taken from metadata supplied by the sample provider, not from assay-based typing. Samples were obtained from the ongoing ImmuneRACE study (first 160 participants) and from some 1,300 subjects provided by 6 global collaborators. The dataset comprised deeply sampled blood TCRbeta repertoires from subjects exposed to, actively infected with, or recovered from COVID-19.

Study-level results and caveats: The amount of clinical and demographic metadata varied by source and participant and was provided uncurated.

At one collaborating source in Seattle, patients were enrolled during active infection and were followed longitudinally through the course of disease. Each collaborating institution followed its own protocols to collect whole blood in K2EDTA tubes. Collaborator samples were shipped for TCRbeta analysis as frozen whole blood, isolated PBMCs, or DNA extracted from either sample type. TCRbeta CDR3 regions were amplified from genomic DNA by means of the immunoSEQ Assay, a bias-controlled multiplex PCR. Turning to the authors' computational methods: The number of nucleated cells in each sample was estimated by amplification of reference gene primers within the assay. Sequence reads were collapsed and filtered to measure the absolute abundance of every unique TCRbeta CDR3 rearrangement. For each sample, productive Simpson clonality was calculated as the square root of Simpson's diversity index over productive rearrangements. Not all clones reach the TCRdb copy of this immuneACCESS table, which keeps in-frame sequences only. Checked studies attribute under half of the gap to unresolved V genes and leave the rest unexplained. Clone size and the V and J calls come from that table; the DNA yielded D and trimming. This sample has 75,000 to 95,000 clones in its table, and approximately 88% of those were observed once. About 17% of the sample goes to the ten largest clones.

The germline V and J ends show losses of 0 bases and 8 bases respectively, and no gene match explains 2 bases of the junction. CDR1 is given as SGHDT and CDR2 as YYEEEE, both from the germline V gene. The CDR3 runs 14 amino acids, cysteine and phenylalanine included. The CDR3 DNA has 42 bases and is translated from base 1. In this chain, TRBV5-6 is recombined with TRBJ2-1; 10 central bases correspond to TRBD2. This TCR derives from a woman aged 60 to 75 with COVID-19, enrolled during active disease. The specimen was peripheral blood. This receptor carries the CDR3 CASSLGLAGDEQFF. DNA sequence: TGTGCCAGCAGCTTGGGTCTAGCGGGGGATGAGCAGTTCTTC.